The 23 T cell receptor beta chains presented below share a single source sample, sequenced in a study of T cell changes during pregnancy in multiple sclerosis. Sequencing was performed with immunoSEQ multiplex PCR; in TCRdb, only in-frame clones are kept and a portion is missing. Of tens of thousands of clones in the sample, roughly nine tenths were seen once. Sequenced here: peripheral blood, sampled before pregnancy. These receptors came from a female donor with multiple sclerosis, enrolled in a pregnancy study.

The chain recombines TRBV6-5 with TRBJ1-6; D is possibly TRBD1 (6 bases). This CDR3 contains 14 residues. V was trimmed by 3 bases and J by 9 bases, leaving 12 bases between them. The V gene's germline CDR1 is MNHEY and CDR2 SVGAGI. CDR3 protein: CASSYGDKGSPLHF. Here the CDR3 DNA reads TGTGCCAGCAGTTATGGGGACAAAGGTTCACCCCTCCACTTT.

This clone showed up just once. The rearrangement uses TRBV9 and TRBJ1-2; D gene uncertain. Germline-derived CDR1 and CDR2 are SGDLS and YYNGEE. V shed 0 bases and J shed 4 bases, with 13 bases lying between them. The CDR3 spans 15 residues. As DNA, the CDR3 is TGTGCCAGCAGCGTAGAGGAGGACGGAGTCTATGGCTACACCTTC. Translating it yields CASSVEEDGVYGYTF.

This clone appeared once. The V gene is TRBV19, the J gene TRBJ2-5; maybe TRBD1 (5 bases). The CDR3 totals 15 residues. Germline-derived CDR1 and CDR2 are LNHDA and SQIVND (reference sequence). V gave up 1 base and J gave up 0 bases, with 9 bases separating them. The CDR3 loop reads CASSIADSNQETQYF. In DNA, the CDR3 is TGTGCCAGTAGTATAGCCGACAGCAACCAAGAGACCCAGTACTTC.

In this sample, this clone turned up once. The chain combines TRBV7-9 with TRBJ2-1; 7 bases fit TRBD2. This CDR3 region has 14 residues. Losses at the gene ends were 3 bases for V and 6 bases for J; bases not matched to a gene: 5. Germline V gene sequence: CDR1 SEHNR, CDR2 FQNEAQ (reference sequence). CDR3 DNA sequence: TGTGCCAGCAGCTTTGGTAGCGGGTTCAATGAGCAGTTCTTC. Translating it yields CASSFGSGFNEQFF.

The chain carries TRBV30 and TRBJ1-1, with D unclear. CDR3 size: 11 residues. Trimming removed 4 bases at V and 8 bases at J, with 11 bases between. Per the germline V gene, CDR1 is GTSNPN and CDR2 is SVGIG (reference sequence). As DNA, the CDR3 is TGTGCCTGGATGGGGAGAGGAGAAGCTTTCTTT. It is translated as CAWMGRGEAFF.

The chain joins TRBV19 to TRBJ2-1; 8 bases align to TRBD1. There are 17 residues in the CDR3. The germline CDR1 and CDR2 sequences are LNHDA and SQIVND (reference sequence). Losses at the gene ends were 1 base for V and 2 bases for J; bases not matched to a gene: 7. The CDR3 region is CASSIGPVRGPYNEQFF. The CDR3 nucleotides read TGTGCCAGTAGTATAGGCCCCGTCAGGGGGCCCTACAATGAGCAGTTCTTC.

This clone was counted a few times. CDR3 in amino acids: CASSQARGTGNHGYTF. The CDR3 DNA reads TGCGCCAGCAGCCAAGCCCGCGGGACAGGGAATCATGGCTACACCTTC. The rearrangement joins TRBV4-3 to TRBJ1-2, with 9 bases matching TRBD1. Trimming at V came to 1 base and at J to 6 bases, leaving 9 bases not matched to a gene. The CDR3 totals 16 residues. Germline values: CDR1 LGHNA, CDR2 YSLEER.

The chain carries TRBV7-8 and TRBJ1-5; D is perhaps TRBD1 (5 bases). V was clipped by 3 bases and J by 7 bases, with 13 bases between them. The CDR3 spans 14 residues. Germline-derived CDR1 and CDR2 are SGHVS and FQNEAQ. This CDR3 is CASSLGRGWQPQHF. CDR3 DNA sequence: TGTGCCAGCAGCTTGGGTAGGGGTTGGCAGCCCCAGCATTTT.

The chain joins TRBV5-6 to TRBJ2-7, with D perhaps TRBD1 (6 bases). Looked up from germline, CDR1 is SGHDT and CDR2 is YYEEEE. V lost 0 bases and J lost 2, with 12 bases in between. The CDR3 length is 15 residues. CDR3 protein: CASSLGQGLTYEQYF. CDR3 in DNA: TGTGCCAGCAGCTTGGGGCAGGGGCTCACCTACGAGCAGTACTTC.

This clone was seen only a few times. The chain links TRBV7-9 to TRBJ2-1; D might be TRBD1 (6 bases). Trimming shortened V by 2 bases and J by 0 bases, and 14 bases separated the two germline ends. The CDR3 sequence is 17 residues long. Germline V gives CDR1 SEHNR, CDR2 FQNEAQ (reference sequence). DNA of the CDR3: TGTGCCAGCAGCTTATATTCGCAGGGGATCTCCTACAATGAGCAGTTCTTC. This encodes CASSLYSQGISYNEQFF.

The V call is TRBV5-4, the J call TRBJ1-1, with 12 nucleotides matching TRBD1. The CDR3 is 17 amino acids. Germline lookup yields CDR1 SGHNT and CDR2 YYREEE (reference sequence). J was trimmed by 6 bases and V by 4 bases; bases with no gene match: 13. The CDR3 spells CASSRDRGRFGTSEAFF. As DNA, the CDR3 is TGTGCCAGCAGCCGGGACAGGGGGCGTTTTGGCACCTCTGAAGCTTTCTTT.

On this clone itself: The junction does not match germline at one end; this may be a read error. The rearrangement joins TRBV27 to TRBJ1-6; a possible D gene is TRBD1 (5 bases). There are 17 residues in the CDR3. The V gene's germline CDR1 is MNHEY and CDR2 SMNVEV (reference sequence). The CDR3 region is CASSLGGVGRRNSALHF. CDR3 sequence (DNA): TGTGCCAGCAGTTTGGGGGGGGTGGGACGTAGGAATTCAGCCCTCCACTTT.

The chain links TRBV25-1 to TRBJ2-2; the D is unclear. Trimming took off 8 bases at V and 7 bases at J, with 8 bases between the two ends. This CDR3 spans 11 amino acids. Germline CDR1 MGHDK, CDR2 SYGVNS. CDR3 nucleotide sequence: TGTGCCAGCCGAAGACTCGGGGAGCTGTTTTTT. Its protein product is CASRRLGELFF. Variable domain in full (rest from reference TRBV25-1 and TRBJ2-2): EADIYQTPRYLVIGTGKKITLECSQTMGHDKMYWYQQDPGMELHLIHYSYGVNSTEKGDLSSESTVSRIRTEHFPLTLESARPSHTSQYLCASRRLGELFFGEGSRLTVL.

CDR3 residues: CASRGRRGTYNEQFF. For the CDR3, the DNA is TGTGCCAGCAGGGGGCGGAGGGGCACCTACAATGAGCAGTTCTTC. The chain recombines TRBV2 with TRBJ2-1; tentatively, D is TRBD2 (6 bases). Germline V gene sequence: CDR1 SNHLY, CDR2 FYNNEI. V lost 6 bases and J lost 2, with 14 bases in between. The CDR3 runs 15 residues.

V and J are TRBV13 and TRBJ1-3, with D possibly matching TRBD1 (5 bases). CDR3 size: 14 residues. Trimming shortened V by 1 base and J by 4 bases, and 8 bases separated the two germline ends. Germline V gene lookup returns CDR1 PRHDT and CDR2 FYEKMQ (reference sequence). The chain's CDR3 is CASSLEGSGNTIYF. The CDR3 DNA is TGTGCCAGCAGCTTAGAGGGGTCGGGAAACACCATATATTTT.

The chain joins TRBV18 to TRBJ1-3; 7 bases agree with TRBD1. The germline V gene has CDR1 KGHSH and CDR2 LQKENI. This CDR3 has 14 residues. J gave up 0 bases and V 4 bases, and 0 bases lay outside the gene matches. The CDR3 DNA reads as TGTGCCAGCTCACGGGACAGCTCTGGAAACACCATATATTTT. Translation: CASSRDSSGNTIYF.

Here the CDR3 DNA reads TGTGCCAGTAGTTTTACAGGGGGGATTAACTATGGCTACACCTTC. It specifies CASSFTGGINYGYTF. The gene calls are TRBV19 and TRBJ1-2; 8 bases align to TRBD1. The V segment lost 5 bases and the J segment 1 base; nucleotides outside the gene matches: 6. The germline V gene encodes CDR1 LNHDA and CDR2 SQIVND (reference sequence). The CDR3 totals 15 residues.

In the case of this clone: Germline and junction disagree at one end, which may indicate a read error. The V and J genes are TRBV27 and TRBJ2-7, with 11 nucleotides matching TRBD1. CDR1 is MNHEY, CDR2 SMNVEV, per germline (reference sequence). The CDR3 has 16 residues. The CDR3 DNA follows: TGTGCCAGCTCTACCTTCCGGGACAGGGGGACTTACGAGCTTCAATTC. It specifies CASSTFRDRGTYELQF.

This chain uses TRBV15 with TRBJ2-5; 8 positions agree with TRBD1. J gave up 6 bases and V 4 bases, and 10 bases lay outside the gene matches. The CDR3 contains 15 residues. Germline V gene data show CDR1 as LNHNV and CDR2 as YYDKDF (reference sequence). DNA for the CDR3: TGTGCCACCAGCAATGGACAGGGAGAATGGCAGACCCAGTACTTC. This sequence encodes CATSNGQGEWQTQYF.

The J gene is TRBJ1-3, the V gene TRBV5-1; no clear D. The CDR3 is 15 residues long. Trimming removed 4 bases from V and 2 bases from J, with 13 bases in between. The V gene's germline CDR1 is SGHRS and CDR2 YFSETQ. The CDR3 reads CASSPEGGPGNTIYF. Written as DNA, the CDR3 is TGCGCCAGCAGCCCCGAGGGAGGGCCTGGAAACACCATATATTTT.

The J gene is TRBJ2-3, the V gene TRBV10-3, with TRBD1 matching over 8 bases. The CDR3 is made up of 13 amino acids. Germline V gene data show CDR1 as ENHRY and CDR2 as SYGVKD. The V gene end was trimmed by 6 bases and the J gene end by 6 bases; junction bases not matched to a gene: 5. CDR3: CAIRGGQGDTQYF. The CDR3 DNA sequence: TGTGCCATCAGGGGCGGACAGGGCGATACGCAGTATTTT.

The chain couples TRBV7-9 to TRBJ2-7; maybe TRBD2 (5 bases). V was clipped by 0 bases and J by 10 bases, with 10 bases between them. Per germline, CDR1 SEHNR and CDR2 FQNEAQ (reference sequence). The CDR3 is 12 residues long. The CDR3 bases are TGTGCCAGCAGCTTAGCTGAGGGATCTCAGTACTTC. It encodes CASSLAEGSQYF.

The chain is built from TRBV7-2 and TRBJ2-5; maybe TRBD1 (6 bases). Trimming stripped 4 bases from V and 9 bases from J, with 18 bases between. The CDR3 loop spans 14 amino acids. From germline, CDR1 is SGHTA and CDR2 FQGNSA. For the CDR3, the DNA is TGTGCCAGCAGCTCTTATAGGGGGTCCGAGGCCCAGTACTTC. Its translation is CASSSYRGSEAQYF.